These T cell receptor beta chains were read from a single sample in a study of Graves' ophthalmopathy and Graves' hyperthyroidism. A single record per CDR3 protein comes from TCRdb applying MiXCR to the multiplex PCR reads. The table shows under 800,000 distinct CDR3 sequences, with 22% occurring only once. The specimen was peripheral blood. The receptors derive from a woman under 30 with stable Graves' hyperthyroidism. Some clones in this sample may be carry-over from other donors' samples. Each CDR3 is given with its conserved first and last residue. The order of the fields is CDR3 length, V gene, J gene, CDR3 protein.

>16|TRBV12-3/TRBV12-4|TRBJ2-5
CASSLWAGESQETQYF
>14|TRBV15|TRBJ2-7
CATSPRTSGNEQYF
>13|TRBV6-1|TRBJ1-2
CASSPGANEGYTF
>16|TRBV11-2|TRBJ1-6
CASSLDTEGLRSPLHF
>14|TRBV27|TRBJ2-7
CATARRGVLHEQYF
>15|TRBV6-2/TRBV6-3|TRBJ2-7
CASSTRDRPPYEQYF
>12|TRBV28|TRBJ1-1
CASRPDRREAFF
>18|TRBV6-2/TRBV6-3|TRBJ1-1
CASSYSRGTGGRDTEAFF
>14|TRBV5-1|TRBJ1-6
CASSLTGESSPLHF
>14|TRBV12-3/TRBV12-4|TRBJ2-5
CASSFTRAGEAQYF
>16|TRBV5-1|TRBJ2-5
CASSLSPGLVQETQYF
>15|TRBV5-1|TRBJ1-1
CASNLVVRPDTEAFF
>14|TRBV5-1|TRBJ1-1
CASSLMQRPTEAFF
>16|TRBV12-3/TRBV12-4|TRBJ1-6
CASSSTSGQNNSPLHF
>13|TRBV2|TRBJ1-3
CASSESGGNTIYF
>18|TRBV6-5|TRBJ2-5
CASSYSVSSRAHQETQYF
>12|TRBV11-2|TRBJ2-5
CASSLAQGTQYF
>16|TRBV25-1|TRBJ1-3
CASRATGSHSGNTIYF
>13|TRBV27|TRBJ1-3
CASSPQRVNTIYF
>13|TRBV30|TRBJ1-3
CAYSDSSGNTIYF
>12|TRBV19|TRBJ2-5
CASSGHQETQYF
>13|TRBV3-1|TRBJ1-1
CASSHAEGTEAFF
>15|TRBV12-3/TRBV12-4|TRBJ1-5
CASSLETGMGQPQHF
>13|TRBV6-1|TRBJ1-5
CASATYRDQPQHF
>15|TRBV30|TRBJ2-5
CAWSVRGWPLETQYF
>15|TRBV6-1|TRBJ1-1
CASLRSSHMNTEAFF
>14|TRBV15|TRBJ2-2
CATSRQGDTGELFF
>13|TRBV20-1|TRBJ2-7
CSVRGHSSYEQYF
>15|TRBV3-1|TRBJ1-2
CASSQGQGEINGYTF
>16|TRBV11-1|TRBJ2-2
CASSLGLAGLTGELFF
>14|TRBV27|TRBJ1-1
CASSSYRGWTEAFF
>16|TRBV11-2|TRBJ1-1
CASSSRRTDTNTEAFF
>13|TRBV20-1|TRBJ1-1
CSASLGRNTEAFF
>14|TRBV27|TRBJ1-2
CASSLSAQGYGYTF
>14|TRBV2|TRBJ1-2
CASSGTGVDYGYTF
>12|TRBV6-1|TRBJ2-5
CASGSVGETQYF
>15|TRBV28|TRBJ1-1
CASSPSGGLNTEAFF
>18|TRBV27|TRBJ2-7
CASSSTSGRATTPYEQYF
>16|TRBV11-1|TRBJ2-7
CASSLGAPRVLREQYF
>13|TRBV12-3/TRBV12-4|TRBJ1-1
CASSLDKYTEAFF